The 3 T cell receptor beta chains listed next were all sequenced from one sample in a study of shared clonotypes between healthy human individuals. Cells designated naive CD8 were CD45RO-negative and were positively selected for CCR7, with terminally differentiated effector memory CD45RA+ cells excluded. Profiled with immunoSEQ multiplex PCR; TCRdb holds only in-frame clones, not every one. The sample has about 2,200,000 clones, 93% seen once; the top ten hold more than 1.5%. The sample taken for sequencing was naive CD8+ T cells from PBMCs. Receptors originate from a man between 18 and 29 years old in good health. Some clones in this sample may be carry-over from other donors' samples.

The chain recombines TRBV5-4 with TRBJ1-1; 8 bases align to TRBD1. The CDR3 extends over 14 amino acids. V shed 1 base, J shed 6 bases, and the junction held 5 bases outside the gene matches. Germline V gene data show CDR1 as SGHNT and CDR2 as YYREEE (reference sequence). In DNA form, the CDR3 reads TGTGCCAGCAGCTTGTTCGGGACAGGCCCTGAAGCTTTCTTT. Translation gives CASSLFGTGPEAFF.

This clone was observed once. The gene calls are TRBV5-1 and TRBJ2-2; D tentatively fits TRBD1 or TRBD2 (6 bases each). The CDR3 loop spans 16 amino acids. CDR1 SGHRS and CDR2 YFSETQ come from the germline V gene. V was clipped by 2 bases and J by 6 bases, with 17 bases between them. CDR3 nucleotide sequence: TGCGCCAGCAGCTTCCCCGGGGGCGGGCTAGCCGGGGAGCTGTTTTTT. Translated: CASSFPGGGLAGELFF.

This clone was counted between two and nine times. The CDR3 DNA reads TGTGCCAGCAGGTCACAGGAGCACACTGAAGCTTTCTTT. Encoded protein: CASRSQEHTEAFF. The chain employs TRBV6-5 and TRBJ1-1; possibly TRBD1 for D (5 bases). Germline loops: CDR1 MNHEY, CDR2 SVGAGI. V lost 6 bases and J 3 bases, leaving 11 bases between the germline ends. The CDR3 runs to 13 residues.